Presented here are 27 T cell receptor beta chains from one specimen sequenced in a study of CD8 T cells in Susac syndrome. RNA in amounts of about 0.45 to 1 ug was reverse transcribed with random hexamers. Using its own MiXCR run on the immunoSEQ multiplex PCR reads, TCRdb lists one record per CDR3 protein. The sample includes under 250,000 distinct CDR3 sequences, just under 95% of them seen just once. Source material: CD4+ T cells from PBMCs. The receptors derive from a human donor with multiple sclerosis.

The rearrangement links TRBV28 to TRBJ2-7; TRBD1 agrees at 7 bases. Germline V gives CDR1 MDHEN, CDR2 SYDVKM. This CDR3 region has 16 residues. V trimming: 4 bases; J trimming: 4 bases; junction bases outside the gene matches: 13. CDR3 in DNA: TGTGCCAGCAGTTCCCGGGGACAGACCGTGGATTACGAGCAGTACTTC. It translates to CASSSRGQTVDYEQYF.

The genes are TRBV5-4 and TRBJ2-6, with 10 bases fitting TRBD1. Germline trimming cut 4 bases from V and 4 bases from J; bases unmatched to any gene: 8. This CDR3 spans 17 amino acids. Germline CDR1 is SGHNT and CDR2 is YYREEE (reference sequence). The CDR3 loop is CASSGWTGGMGANVLTF. Written as DNA, the CDR3 is TGTGCCAGCAGCGGTTGGACAGGGGGTATGGGGGCCAACGTCCTGACTTTC.

This clonotype was seen only once. The CDR3 here is CASRRTGTNYGYTF. CDR3 coding DNA: TGTGCCAGCAGGCGGACAGGGACCAACTATGGCTACACCTTC. The rearrangement links TRBV6-1 to TRBJ1-2; TRBD1 aligns across 8 bases. The germline V gene has CDR1 MNHNS and CDR2 SASEGT. Trimming cost V 6 bases and J 2 bases; bases outside gene matches: 5. The CDR3 runs 14 residues.

J is TRBJ2-3 and V is TRBV10-3; maybe TRBD1 (6 bases). V lost 1 base and J 4 bases, leaving 12 bases between the germline ends. Germline V gives CDR1 ENHRY, CDR2 SYGVKD. There are 15 residues in the CDR3. The CDR3 region has the DNA TGTGCCATCAGTGAGTTCAGGGGTTCGCCAGATACGCAGTATTTT. Translation: CAISEFRGSPDTQYF.

V gene TRBV5-1 combines with J gene TRBJ2-7; 7 positions agree with TRBD2. The CDR3 runs to 17 residues. CDR1 and CDR2 (germline): SGHRS, YFSETQ. V was clipped by 0 bases and J by 7 bases; unmatched bases: 16. The CDR3 loop reads CASSLDLPGASSGEQYF. For the CDR3, the DNA is TGCGCCAGCAGCTTGGACCTTCCAGGAGCCTCTAGCGGTGAGCAGTACTTC.

The genes are TRBV9 and TRBJ1-1, with D hard to call. Looked up from germline, CDR1 is SGDLS and CDR2 is YYNGEE. This CDR3 has 14 residues. Trimming cost V 0 bases and J 6 bases, with 12 bases left between them. CDR3 nucleotides: TGTGCCAGCAGCGTAGCTACCCCAAACGCTGAAGCTTTCTTT. Residues: CASSVATPNAEAFF.

J is TRBJ1-1 and V is TRBV29-1; TRBD1 aligns across 7 bases. CDR1 SQVTM and CDR2 ANQGSEA come from the germline V gene. The CDR3 is made up of 15 amino acids. The ends lost 6 bases at V and 0 bases at J; junction bases unmatched: 10. The chain's CDR3 is CSVDPRQGLNTEAFF. CDR3 nucleotides: TGCAGCGTGGACCCACGACAGGGATTGAACACTGAAGCTTTCTTT. Full variable domain (missing parts from reference TRBV29-1 and TRBJ1-1): SAVISQKPSRDICQRGTSLTIQCQVDSQVTMMFWYRQQPGQSLTLIATANQGSEATYESGFVIDKFPISRPNLTFSTLTVSNMSPEDSSIYLCSVDPRQGLNTEAFFGQGTRLTVV.

The chain combines TRBV7-8 with TRBJ2-2, with 8 bases that match TRBD2. The length of the CDR3 is 15 residues. J gave up 5 bases and V 5 bases, and 7 bases lay outside the gene matches. The germline V gene has CDR1 SGHVS and CDR2 FQNEAQ. The CDR3 coding sequence is TGTGCCAGCAGCCGGAGCGGGAGAGGGACCGGGGAGCTGTTTTTT. This sequence encodes CASSRSGRGTGELFF.

This chain joins TRBV30 and TRBJ2-3; D might be TRBD2 (5 bases). The CDR3 runs to 17 residues. Germline V gene sequence: CDR1 GTSNPN, CDR2 SVGIG (reference sequence). V was shortened by 2 bases and J by 4 bases, with 22 bases between the two germline ends. The CDR3: CAWSPPGIGHLPDTQYF. In DNA form, the CDR3 reads TGTGCCTGGAGTCCCCCGGGGATAGGCCACCTCCCAGATACGCAGTATTTT.

The chain recombines TRBV9 with TRBJ2-5; TRBD2 aligns across 7 bases. CDR1 and CDR2 from the germline V gene are SGDLS and YYNGEE. The V segment lost 3 bases and the J segment 2 bases; nucleotides outside the gene matches: 4. This CDR3 comprises 14 residues. CDR3 sequence: CASSEGTNQETQYF. The CDR3 region has the DNA TGTGCCAGCAGCGAGGGGACTAATCAAGAGACCCAGTACTTC.

J is TRBJ2-5 and V is TRBV11-2; 7 bases line up with TRBD1. V was clipped by 5 bases and J by 3 bases; unmatched bases: 6. This CDR3 contains 14 residues. The germline V gene has CDR1 SGHAT and CDR2 FQNNGV. The CDR3 reads CASSLGQTKETQYF. Here the CDR3 DNA reads TGTGCCAGCAGCCTGGGACAGACTAAAGAGACCCAGTACTTC.

The gene calls are TRBV27 and TRBJ2-2, with 8 bases identical to TRBD2. This CDR3 has 16 amino acids. J gave up 1 base and V 5 bases, and 6 bases lay outside the gene matches. Germline V lookup: CDR1 MNHEY, CDR2 SMNVEV (reference sequence). The CDR3 protein is CASSRSSGLNTGELFF. In DNA form, the CDR3 reads TGTGCCAGCAGTCGATCTAGCGGGTTGAACACCGGGGAGCTGTTTTTT.

This clonotype was detected a few times. This chain uses TRBV18 with TRBJ1-1, with D perhaps matching TRBD1 (5 bases). This CDR3 spans 14 amino acids. Trimming cost V 3 bases and J 0 bases, with 8 bases left between them. Germline CDR1 reads KGHSH; CDR2 reads LQKENI. DNA of the CDR3: TGTGCCAGCTCACCTGACAGATTGAACACTGAAGCTTTCTTT. It codes for CASSPDRLNTEAFF.

J is TRBJ2-7 and V is TRBV15; TRBD2 might be the D (5 bases). V was trimmed by 1 base and J by 3 bases, leaving 7 bases between them. The CDR3 runs to 13 residues. The germline V gene has CDR1 LNHNV and CDR2 YYDKDF (reference sequence). CDR3 protein: CATSRVRGYEQYV. The DNA of the CDR3 is TGTGCCACCAGCAGAGTACGGGGCTACGAGCAGTACGTC.

The V and J genes are TRBV27 and TRBJ2-7; a weak D match, TRBD1 (6 bases). Trimming removed 10 bases at V and 2 bases at J, with 15 bases between. The length of the CDR3 is 13 residues. Germline CDR1 and CDR2: MNHEY and SMNVEV (reference sequence). This chain's CDR3 is CANRPGQAYEQYV. CDR3 sequence (DNA): TGTGCCAATAGACCGGGACAAGCCTACGAGCAGTACGTC.

The DNA of the CDR3 is TGCGCCAGCAGCTTGGTCGTCCAGGCCTCTGGAAACACCATATATTTT. Its protein is CASSLVVQASGNTIYF. This sequence joins TRBV5-1 and TRBJ1-3; D not resolved. Deletions cut 0 bases from V and 0 bases from J, with 10 bases between. The CDR3 contains 16 residues. CDR1 and CDR2 (germline): SGHRS, YFSETQ.

The V gene is TRBV24-1, the J gene TRBJ2-1; D call uncertain. With 12 bases removed from V and 5 bases from J, the gap between germline ends came to 25 bases. CDR1 is KGHDR and CDR2 is SFDVKD in the germline V gene. The CDR3 is 16 amino acids. Here the CDR3 reads CASSRGSERRDNEQFF. Here the CDR3 DNA reads TGTGCCTCCTCGCGAGGCAGTGAAAGAAGGGACAATGAGCAGTTCTTC.

The V call is TRBV6-2 or TRBV6-3, the J call TRBJ1-5, with 7 positions matching TRBD1. Germline values: CDR1 MNHEY, CDR2 SVGEGT. With 5 bases clipped from V and 7 bases from J, the junction kept 5 bases outside the gene matches. The CDR3 consists of 13 residues. CDR3 loop: CASSDRARQPQHF. Here the CDR3 DNA reads TGTGCCAGCAGTGACAGGGCGCGGCAGCCCCAGCATTTT.

This chain uses TRBV1 with TRBJ1-2. TRBV1 is a listed pseudogene. This CDR3 contains 15 residues. DNA of the CDR3: TGCACCAGCAGCCAAGTCGGCAAGGCTAACTATGGCTACACCTTC. It is translated as CTSSQVGKANYGYTF.

The J gene is TRBJ2-3, the V gene TRBV14, with 11 bases identical to TRBD2. The CDR3 totals 13 residues. After removal of 8 bases from V and 5 bases from J, the junction contained 3 bases not matched to a gene. Germline CDR1 reads SGHDN; CDR2 reads FVKESK. The CDR3 nucleotides read TGTGCCAGCGCTAGCGGGAGGAAAGATACGCAGTATTTT. This gives the protein CASASGRKDTQYF.

The V gene is TRBV25-1, the J gene TRBJ2-1, with D unresolved. Germline V gene lookup returns CDR1 MGHDK and CDR2 SYGVNS. V was clipped by 3 bases and J by 3 bases, with 9 bases between them. CDR3 length equals 14 residues. CDR3 protein: CASSETQRYNEQFF. Written as DNA, the CDR3 is TGTGCCAGCAGTGAGACCCAGCGCTACAATGAGCAGTTCTTC.

As to this clonotype: One end of the junction does not line up with germline, which may come from a read error. The chain employs TRBV7-2 and TRBJ2-5, with TRBD2 matching 11 bases. This CDR3 is 15 amino acids long. CDR1 is SGHTA, CDR2 FQGNSA, per germline. The CDR3 DNA reads TGTGCCAGCACCCAGGGACTAGCGGCCCAAGGGACCCAGTACTTC. Translation: CASTQGLAAQGTQYF.

The sample holds one count of this clonotype. This chain connects TRBV6-1 to TRBJ2-7, with 9 bases matching TRBD1. Germline values: CDR1 MNHNS, CDR2 SASEGT. The CDR3 spans 13 residues. J was trimmed by 6 bases and V by 6 bases; bases with no gene match: 6. The CDR3 loop is CASRSTGGGEQYF. The DNA for the CDR3 is TGTGCCAGCAGGTCTACAGGGGGCGGCGAGCAGTACTTC.

The rearrangement uses TRBV28 and TRBJ1-1; D possibly corresponds to TRBD1 (5 bases). The CDR3 is 15 amino acids. V lost 4 bases and J lost 3, with 15 bases in between. CDR1 is MDHEN and CDR2 is SYDVKM in the germline V gene. CDR3 coding DNA: TGTGCCAGCAGTTATATGTGGGGGGGAGACACTGAAGCTTTCTTT. The encoded protein is CASSYMWGGDTEAFF.

V and J are TRBV5-1 and TRBJ1-1, with TRBD1 matching over 9 bases. Germline loops: CDR1 SGHRS, CDR2 YFSETQ. J lost 1 base, V lost 3 bases, and 4 bases had no gene match. The CDR3 runs 15 residues. The CDR3 coding sequence is TGCGCCAGCAGCTCAGGGACAGGGTGGAACACTGAAGCTTTCTTT. It translates to CASSSGTGWNTEAFF.

V gene TRBV29-1 combines with J gene TRBJ2-3; the D is unclear. CDR1 and CDR2 from the germline V gene are SQVTM and ANQGSEA. The V end lost 5 bases, the J end lost 6 bases, and 9 bases lay between the germline ends. CDR3 size: 11 residues. CDR3 sequence reads: CSVHVGDTQYF. DNA of the CDR3: TGCAGCGTTCATGTGGGGGATACGCAGTATTTT.

The chain links TRBV7-2 to TRBJ1-1; a possible D gene is TRBD1 (5 bases). The CDR3 covers 14 residues. V dropped 1 base and J dropped 7 bases, with 13 bases sitting between them. In germline, CDR1 is SGHTA, CDR2 FQGNSA. Written as DNA, the CDR3 is TGTGCCAGCAGCTTAGGAGGGGTACGCTTTGAAGCTTTCTTT. Encoded protein: CASSLGGVRFEAFF.